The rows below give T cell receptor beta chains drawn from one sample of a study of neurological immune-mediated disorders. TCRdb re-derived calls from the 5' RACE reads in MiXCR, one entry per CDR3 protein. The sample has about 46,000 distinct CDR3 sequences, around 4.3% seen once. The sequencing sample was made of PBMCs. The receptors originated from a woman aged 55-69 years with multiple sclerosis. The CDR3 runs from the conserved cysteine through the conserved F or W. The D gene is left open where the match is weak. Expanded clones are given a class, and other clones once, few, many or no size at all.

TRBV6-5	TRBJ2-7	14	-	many	CASSYRRQTYEQYF	TGTGCCAGCAGTTACCGAAGACAAACCTACGAGCAGTACTTC
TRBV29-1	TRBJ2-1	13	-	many	CSVEDFVQIEQFF	TGCAGCGTTGAAGACTTCGTTCAGATTGAGCAGTTCTTC
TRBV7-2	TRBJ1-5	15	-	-	CASSLEVSANQPQNF	TGTGCCAGCAGCTTAGAAGTCAGTGCAAATCAGCCCCAGAATTTT
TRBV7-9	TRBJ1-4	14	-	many	CASSSVPGREKLFF	TGTGCCAGCAGCTCAGTCCCGGGGCGGGAAAAACTGTTTTTT
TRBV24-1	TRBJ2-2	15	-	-	CATSDLSGATGELFF	TGTGCCACCAGTGACCTAAGCGGAGCCACCGGGGAGCTGTTTTTT
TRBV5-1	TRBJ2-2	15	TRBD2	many	CASSVSGSFAGELFF	TGCGCCAGCAGCGTTAGCGGGAGTTTCGCCGGGGAGCTGTTTTTT
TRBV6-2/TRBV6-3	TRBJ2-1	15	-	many	CASSQGASSYNEQFF	TGTGCCAGCAGTCAAGGAGCTAGCTCCTACAATGAGCAGTTCTTC
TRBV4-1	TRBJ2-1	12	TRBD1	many	CASSPTGDEQFF	TGCGCCAGCAGCCCGACAGGGGATGAGCAGTTCTTC
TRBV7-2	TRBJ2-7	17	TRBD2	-	CASSLAGGLAASYEQYF	TGTGCCAGCAGCTTAGCGGGGGGACTAGCGGCCTCCTACGAGCAGTACTTC
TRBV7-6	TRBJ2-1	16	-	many	CASSLPMGGGDNEQFF	TGTGCCAGCAGCCTCCCGATGGGAGGGGGTGACAATGAGCAGTTCTTC
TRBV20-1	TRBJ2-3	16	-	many	CSAKTRRSGSTDTQYF	TGCAGTGCGAAAACTCGTCGGAGCGGAAGCACAGATACGCAGTATTTT
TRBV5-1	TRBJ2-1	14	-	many	CASSFSQGYNEQFF	TGCGCCAGCAGCTTCAGTCAAGGGTACAATGAGCAGTTCTTC
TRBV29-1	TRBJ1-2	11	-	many	CSVEEFYGYTF	TGCAGCGTTGAAGAATTCTATGGCTACACCTTC
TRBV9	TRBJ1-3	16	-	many	CASSVVPWDTGNTIYF	TGTGCCAGCAGCGTAGTTCCCTGGGACACTGGAAACACCATATATTTT
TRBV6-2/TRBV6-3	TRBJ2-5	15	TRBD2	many	CASARSGGAVKTQYF	TGTGCCAGCGCCCGCAGCGGGGGGGCCGTGAAGACCCAGTACTTC
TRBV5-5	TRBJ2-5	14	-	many	CASSPTDSVETQYF	TGTGCCAGCAGCCCTACGGATTCCGTGGAGACCCAGTACTTC
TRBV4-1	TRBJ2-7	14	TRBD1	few	CASSLRDRAYEQYF	TGCGCCAGCAGCCTCCGGGACAGGGCCTACGAGCAGTACTTC
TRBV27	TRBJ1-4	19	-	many	CASSLGWNGPGRTNEKLFF	TGTGCCAGCAGTTTAGGGTGGAACGGACCGGGCCGCACTAATGAAAAACTGTTTTTT
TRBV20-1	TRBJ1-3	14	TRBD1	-	CSARPTGGENTIYF	TGCAGTGCTAGGCCAACAGGGGGGGAAAACACCATATATTTT
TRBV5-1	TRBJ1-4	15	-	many	CASSLGRQGHEKLFF	TGCGCCAGCAGCTTGGGCCGTCAGGGGCATGAAAAACTGTTTTTT
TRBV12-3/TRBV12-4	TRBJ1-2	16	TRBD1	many	CASSPGQGASSYGYTF	TGTGCCAGCAGTCCGGGACAGGGGGCAAGTAGCTATGGCTACACCTTC
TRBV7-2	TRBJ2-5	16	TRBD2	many	CASSLRLAGFQETQYF	TGTGCCAGCAGCTTGCGACTAGCGGGATTCCAAGAGACCCAGTACTTC
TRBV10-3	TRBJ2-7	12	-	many	CAMAGTSNEQYF	TGTGCCATGGCCGGGACATCTAACGAGCAGTACTTC
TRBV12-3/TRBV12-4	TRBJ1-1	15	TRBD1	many	CASSLETGGGTEAFF	TGTGCCAGCAGCCTAGAAACAGGGGGCGGAACTGAAGCTTTCTTT
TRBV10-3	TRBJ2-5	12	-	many	CAISEYQETQYF	TGTGCCATCTCGGAGTACCAAGAGACCCAGTACTTC
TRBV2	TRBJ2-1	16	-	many	CASSATGLSGNNEQFF	TGTGCCAGCAGTGCCACAGGGCTAAGCGGGAACAATGAGCAGTTCTTC
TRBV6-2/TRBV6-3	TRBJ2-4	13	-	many	CASSYSSPRIQYF	TGTGCCAGCAGTTACTCTAGCCCTCGCATTCAGTACTTC
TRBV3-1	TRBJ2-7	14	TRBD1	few	CASSQESQGDEQYF	TGTGCCAGCAGCCAAGAATCACAGGGGGACGAACAGTACTTC
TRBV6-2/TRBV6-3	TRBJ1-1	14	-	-	CASSYSRGADEAFF	TGTGCCAGCAGTTACTCGAGGGGCGCCGATGAAGCTTTCTTT
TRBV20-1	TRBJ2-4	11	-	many	CSGGGTDIQYF	TGCAGTGGGGGCGGGACAGACATTCAGTACTTC
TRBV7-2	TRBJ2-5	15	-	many	CASSLGGAGGETQYF	TGTGCCAGCAGCTTAGGGGGGGCAGGTGGGGAGACCCAGTACTTC
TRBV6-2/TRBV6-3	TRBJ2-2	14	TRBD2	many	CASSRTRYTGELFF	TGTGCCAGCAGTCGGACTAGGTACACCGGGGAGCTGTTTTTT
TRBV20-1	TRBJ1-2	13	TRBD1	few	CSASHRDSYGYTF	TGCAGTGCTTCACACCGGGACAGCTATGGCTACACCTTC
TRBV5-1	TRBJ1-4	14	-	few	CASSFSRENEKLFF	TGCGCCAGCAGCTTCTCCAGGGAAAATGAAAAACTGTTTTTT
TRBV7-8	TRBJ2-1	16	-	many	CASSFYRASINNEQFF	TGTGCCAGCAGCTTCTACCGGGCTAGCATTAACAATGAGCAGTTCTTC
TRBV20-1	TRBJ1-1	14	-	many	CSASGVRGFAEAFF	TGCAGTGCTAGTGGGGTAAGGGGGTTTGCTGAAGCTTTCTTT
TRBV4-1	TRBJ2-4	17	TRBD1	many	CASSQAGTGGGKNIQYF	TGCGCCAGCAGCCAAGCTGGGACAGGGGGGGGCAAAAACATTCAGTACTTC
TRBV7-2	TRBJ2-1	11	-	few	CASSRTREQLF	TGTGCCAGCAGCCGAACAAGGGAGCAGTTATTC
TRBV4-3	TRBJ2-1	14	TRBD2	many	CASSQKRELNEQFF	TGCGCCAGCAGCCAGAAGCGGGAGCTCAATGAGCAGTTCTTC
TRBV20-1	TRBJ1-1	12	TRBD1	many	CSARWTGSEAFF	TGCAGTGCTCGCTGGACAGGGTCTGAAGCTTTCTTT
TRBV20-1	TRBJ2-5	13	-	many	CSAQDRGSETQYF	TGCAGTGCTCAGGACCGTGGGTCAGAGACCCAGTACTTC
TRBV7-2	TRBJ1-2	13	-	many	CASSVRRNYGYTF	TGTGCCAGCAGCGTCCGAAGGAACTATGGCTACACCTTC
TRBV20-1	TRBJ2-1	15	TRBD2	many	CSAREASGRASEQFF	TGCAGTGCTAGAGAGGCTAGCGGGAGGGCGAGTGAGCAGTTCTTC
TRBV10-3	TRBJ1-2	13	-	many	CAISDGDGYGYTF	TGTGCCATCAGTGATGGGGACGGCTATGGCTACACCTTC
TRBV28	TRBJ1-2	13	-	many	CASNGGRFYGYTF	TGTGCCAGCAACGGGGGGAGGTTCTATGGCTACACCTTC
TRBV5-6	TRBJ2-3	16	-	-	CASSFLETGGADTQYF	TGTGCCAGCAGCTTCCTTGAAACAGGGGGGGCAGATACGCAGTATTTT